The clone carrying this T cell receptor (beta chain) was detected ten times or more. Antigen specificity is unknown. The sample originates from a study of T cells in Graves' hyperthyroidism and ophthalmopathy. The study's findings and limits: Most expanded thyroid clonotypes above 0.001 also appeared in blood.

Amplification of TCR beta CDR3 regions was performed using RNA transcripts as template. TCR CDR3 underwent first-round RT-PCR with the HTBI primer set. From the multiplex PCR reads, TCRdb called clonotypes with MiXCR, one entry per CDR3 protein. The sample has hundreds of thousands of distinct CDR3 sequences, around 15% seen once. Recently diagnosed hyperthyroidism of less than 2 months' duration affected patients aged 18 to 65. Diagnostic decisions used clinical symptoms, serum thyroxine and TRAb, thyroid ultrasound and orbital computed tomography. Each 10 ml fresh peripheral blood draw supplied the PBMCs. This TCR was recovered from a woman in her twenties or thirties with Graves' hyperthyroidism. The sequencing input was blood.

This CDR3 reads CASSFRGGRSYEQYF. The CDR3, as DNA: TGTGCCAGCAGCTTCCGCGGAGGGCGGTCCTACGAGCAGTACTTC. J is TRBJ2-7 and V is TRBV7-3; a weak D match, TRBD2 (6 bases). The germline CDR1 and CDR2 sequences are SGHTA and FQGTGA. The V gene lost 3 bases and the J gene lost 1 base, with 13 bases spanning the gap. This CDR3 has 15 amino acids.